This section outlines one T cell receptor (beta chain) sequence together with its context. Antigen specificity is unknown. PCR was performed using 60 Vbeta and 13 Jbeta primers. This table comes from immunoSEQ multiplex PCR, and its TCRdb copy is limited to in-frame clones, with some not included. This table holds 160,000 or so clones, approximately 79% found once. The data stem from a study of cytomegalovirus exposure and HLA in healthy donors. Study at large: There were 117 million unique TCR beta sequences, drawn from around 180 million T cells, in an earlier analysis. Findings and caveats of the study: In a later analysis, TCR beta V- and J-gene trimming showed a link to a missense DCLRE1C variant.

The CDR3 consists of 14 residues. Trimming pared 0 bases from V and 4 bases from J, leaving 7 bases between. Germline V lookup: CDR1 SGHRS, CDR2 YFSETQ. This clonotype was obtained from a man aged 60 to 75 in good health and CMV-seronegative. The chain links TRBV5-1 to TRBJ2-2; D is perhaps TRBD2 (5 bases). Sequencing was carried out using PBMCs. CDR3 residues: CASSLGRGTGELFF. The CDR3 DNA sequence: TGCGCCAGCAGCTTGGGTCGGGGCACCGGGGAGCTGTTTTTT.